Following are 4 T cell receptor beta chains from one sample sequenced in a study of blood T cell repertoires in COVID-19. Sequencing used immunoSEQ multiplex PCR; TCRdb keeps in-frame clones, though not all of them. The sample lists fewer than 250,000 clones, more than 85% occurring once. Material: peripheral blood. These receptors all come from a man aged 30 to 39 with acute or convalescent COVID-19.

V and J are TRBV11-2 and TRBJ1-2, with D hard to call. The CDR3 has 15 amino acids. Germline V gene lookup returns CDR1 SGHAT and CDR2 FQNNGV. V was pared by 5 bases and J by 5 bases, with 18 bases between. Here the CDR3 DNA reads TGTGCCAGCAGCCCGAGTGCAAAGGGAGGGTATGGCTACACCTTC. This sequence encodes CASSPSAKGGYGYTF.

V usage is TRBV28 and J usage is TRBJ1-3, with unresolved D. The CDR3 length is 14 residues. The germline gives CDR1 MDHEN, CDR2 SYDVKM. The V gene lost 2 bases and the J gene lost 3 bases, with 8 bases spanning the gap. CDR3 sequence reads: CASSLGPGGNTIYF. The CDR3 nucleotides read TGTGCCAGCAGTTTAGGCCCGGGTGGAAACACCATATATTTT.

This clone was seen only once. The V and J genes are TRBV18 and TRBJ2-7; TRBD2 is a possible D gene (5 bases). The ends were cut back, 0 bases at V and 6 bases at J, with 18 bases in the middle. In germline, CDR1 is KGHSH, CDR2 LQKENI. The CDR3 is 16 amino acids. CDR3 coding DNA: TGTGCCAGCTCACCACCTTATAGCGTTAAGCGTCTCGAGCAGTACTTC. This encodes CASSPPYSVKRLEQYF.

Here the CDR3 reads CASSLGGQLNTGELFF. The CDR3 DNA reads TGCGCCAGCAGCTTGGGGGGCCAATTGAACACCGGGGAGCTGTTTTTT. The chain is built from TRBV5-1 and TRBJ2-2; a possible D gene is TRBD1 (5 bases). Germline loops: CDR1 SGHRS, CDR2 YFSETQ. The CDR3 is made up of 16 amino acids. V lost 0 bases, J lost 1 base, and 10 bases lay in between.